These 5 T cell receptor beta chains were all obtained from the same sample, sequenced in a study of T-cell reconstitution after alpha-beta-depleted transplantation in children. Unique molecular identifiers were incorporated when the TCRbeta library was constructed. Via MiXCR, TCRdb re-called the PCR reads, giving one row per CDR3 protein. Seen here are some 500,000 distinct CDR3 sequences, 15% to 20% observed once, and the top ten hold 3% to 3.5%. Sequences were derived from PBMCs from the stem cell graft donor, sampled from the stem cell graft. The receptors shown here come from a human donor who donated a stem cell graft to a child with acute lymphoblastic leukemia.

V gene TRBV7-3 combines with J gene TRBJ1-2; D call uncertain. This CDR3 has 15 amino acids. V was shortened by 2 bases and J by 0 bases, with 10 bases between the two germline ends. Germline V gives CDR1 SGHTA, CDR2 FQGTGA. CDR3 DNA sequence: TGTGCCAGCAGCTTACACGTCCTTACTAACTATGGCTACACCTTC. It specifies CASSLHVLTNYGYTF.

The CDR3 loop reads CASSLVASGSSYEQYF. DNA of the CDR3: TGTGCCAGCAGTTTAGTTGCTAGCGGGAGCTCCTACGAGCAGTACTTC. The chain couples TRBV12-3 or TRBV12-4 to TRBJ2-7; TRBD2 matches 10 bases. The CDR3 is 16 residues long. The V and J ends lost 1 base and 0 bases, in that order; junction bases with no gene match: 3.

V is TRBV4-1 and J is TRBJ2-1, with no clear D. This CDR3 spans 16 amino acids. Trimming pared 5 bases from V and 1 base from J, leaving 15 bases between. Germline CDR1 reads MGHRA; CDR2 reads YSYEKL. The CDR3 loop is CASSSGSPFSYNEQFF. The CDR3 DNA sequence: TGCGCCAGCAGCTCAGGTAGTCCATTTTCCTACAATGAGCAGTTCTTC.

This clonotype has a handful of counts. V is TRBV27 and J is TRBJ1-2; tentative D call: TRBD1 (5 bases). Per the germline V gene, CDR1 is MNHEY and CDR2 is SMNVEV (reference sequence). The length of the CDR3 is 14 residues. V lost 0 bases to trimming and J lost 4 bases, with 9 bases between them. The CDR3 DNA is TGTGCCAGCAGTTTATCCCGGACATTCTATGGCTACACCTTC. It is translated as CASSLSRTFYGYTF.

The gene calls are TRBV5-1 and TRBJ2-1, with 8 bases fitting TRBD2. CDR3 length equals 20 residues. The V gene end was trimmed by 4 bases and the J gene end by 0 bases; junction bases not matched to a gene: 18. Looked up from germline, CDR1 is SGHRS and CDR2 is YFSETQ. CDR3 amino acids: CASSHIAGTRQLRSYNEQFF. For the CDR3, the DNA is TGCGCCAGCAGCCATATAGCGGGAACCAGACAACTACGCTCCTACAATGAGCAGTTCTTC.